Following are 19 T cell receptor beta chains from one sample sequenced in a study of CD8 T cells in ankylosing spondylitis (dated by TCRdb to about 2017). The method behind the library was 5' RACE. Sequencer: Illumina HiSeq 2500. The public reads were reanalyzed by TCRdb: fastp trimming at Q25, MiXCR alignment, in-frame beta chains only. CDR3 protein sequences are deduplicated, and each keeps its most common genes and DNA. Across this sample there are 350,000 or so distinct CDR3 sequences, with 9.5% to 13% seen only once. The top ten clonotypes cover roughly 9% of the sample. The sequenced material came from blood, either unsorted or a sorted T cell fraction (not recorded which). The receptors come from a female donor with ankylosing spondylitis or in good health (not recorded which).

This clonotype was seen many times. The chain has TRBV20-1 and TRBJ2-7; 9 bases are shared with TRBD2. Looked up from germline, CDR1 is DFQATT and CDR2 is SNEGSKA (reference sequence). The CDR3 length is 15 residues. Germline trimming cut 0 bases from V and 3 bases from J; bases unmatched to any gene: 6. CDR3 loop: CSARELAGSFYEQYF. The CDR3 region has the DNA TGCAGTGCTAGAGAGCTAGCGGGATCATTCTACGAGCAGTACTTC.

The chain employs TRBV19 and TRBJ2-7; tentatively, D is TRBD1 (7 bases). The germline V gene has CDR1 LNHDA and CDR2 SQIVND (reference sequence). The CDR3 is made up of 14 amino acids. V lost 6 bases and J 0 bases, leaving 12 bases between the germline ends. CDR3 sequence (DNA): TGTGCCAGTAGCAGGAGGGACAGCTCCTACGAGCAGTACTTC. Its translation: CASSRRDSSYEQYF.

This clonotype was seen many times. The chain employs TRBV2 and TRBJ1-2, with D perhaps matching TRBD1 (5 bases). With 4 bases removed from V and 8 bases from J, the gap between germline ends came to 14 bases. The CDR3 extends over 13 amino acids. Germline V gene data show CDR1 as SNHLY and CDR2 as FYNNEI. The CDR3 coding sequence is TGTGCCAGCAGTGGCAGGGTCCTGGGGGGCTACACCTTC. Translating gives CASSGRVLGGYTF.

This clonotype was seen ten or more times. V usage is TRBV20-1 and J usage is TRBJ2-3; D is ambiguous. CDR3 length: 15 amino acids. The germline V and J ends were trimmed by 6 bases and 3 bases, with 19 bases remaining between them. Germline lookup yields CDR1 DFQATT and CDR2 SNEGSKA (reference sequence). CDR3 coding DNA: TGCAGTGCCCGCAGTATGGATGGTTGGACAGATACGCAGTATTTT. Translated, it gives CSARSMDGWTDTQYF.

This clonotype was recorded once. V and J are TRBV29-1 and TRBJ1-1; D ambiguous. Germline loops: CDR1 SQVTM, CDR2 ANQGSEA. Trimming left V 1 base short and J 4 bases short, with 10 bases between. There are 13 residues in the CDR3. CDR3 DNA sequence: TGCAGCGTTGAAGGGGAAGGAGGCACTGAAGCTTTCTTT. This translates into CSVEGEGGTEAFF. Full variable domain (missing parts from reference TRBV29-1 and TRBJ1-1): SAVISQKPSRDICQRGTSLTIQCQVDSQVTMMFWYRQQPGQSLTLIATANQGSEATYESGFVIDKFPISRPNLTFSTLTVSNMSPEDSSIYLCSVEGEGGTEAFFGQGTRLTVV.

This chain links TRBV7-9 with TRBJ1-5; the D is unclear. V lost 1 base, J lost 2 bases, and 9 bases lay in between. Germline values: CDR1 SEHNR, CDR2 FQNEAQ (reference sequence). The CDR3 contains 15 residues. Here the CDR3 reads CASSLGSHGNQPQHF. As DNA, the CDR3 is TGTGCCAGCAGCTTAGGGTCGCATGGCAATCAGCCCCAGCATTTT.

This clonotype appeared many times. The chain combines TRBV20-1 with TRBJ1-1; maybe TRBD1 (5 bases). The CDR3 extends over 17 amino acids. Germline V gives CDR1 DFQATT, CDR2 SNEGSKA (reference sequence). Trimming removed 0 bases from V and 5 bases from J, with 22 bases in between. CDR3 coding DNA: TGCAGTGCTAGAGATCAGGGACGAGACCCAAGCGGGACTGAAGCTTTCTTT. Translation: CSARDQGRDPSGTEAFF.

This chain links TRBV5-1 with TRBJ2-7; perhaps TRBD1 as D (6 bases). This CDR3 has 14 residues. V lost 1 base and J lost 4, with 12 bases in between. Germline values: CDR1 SGHRS, CDR2 YFSETQ. In DNA form, the CDR3 reads TGCGCCAGCAGCTTGACAGGGTCCCGGTACGAGCAGTACTTC. This gives the protein CASSLTGSRYEQYF.

This clonotype has just a few counts. This sequence joins TRBV18 and TRBJ2-3; no definite D call. V shed 1 base and J shed 2 bases, with 16 bases lying between them. The germline gives CDR1 KGHSH, CDR2 LQKENI. This CDR3 is 17 amino acids long. The CDR3 sequence: CASSPLGIHRPTDTQYF. In nucleotides, the CDR3 is TGTGCCAGCTCACCACTCGGTATACATCGGCCCACAGATACGCAGTATTTT.

This clonotype appeared many times. V is TRBV12-3 or TRBV12-4 and J is TRBJ1-1; TRBD1 might be the D (5 bases). The CDR3 covers 15 residues. The germline V and J ends were trimmed by 8 bases and 0 bases, with 16 bases remaining between them. The CDR3 region is CASPPPGLMNTEAFF. The CDR3 nucleotides are TGTGCCAGCCCACCCCCGGGACTAATGAACACTGAAGCTTTCTTT.

Here the CDR3 DNA reads TGTGCCAGCAGCTTAGCGACGACCGAAACGGGGACCCAGTACTTC. Protein: CASSLATTETGTQYF. The chain combines TRBV7-9 with TRBJ2-5; D unresolved. CDR1 is SEHNR and CDR2 is FQNEAQ in the germline V gene (reference sequence). This CDR3 is built from 15 residues. V gave up 0 bases and J gave up 7 bases, with 15 bases separating them. Complete variable domain (other parts from reference TRBV7-9 and TRBJ2-5): DTGVSQNPRHKITKRGQNVTFRCDPISEHNRLYWYRQTLGQGPEFLTYFQNEAQLEKSRLLSDRFSAERPKGSFSTLEIQRTEQGDSAMYLCASSLATTETGTQYFGPGTRLLVL.

This clonotype was picked up many times. The gene calls are TRBV7-2 and TRBJ2-1; the match to TRBD2 covers 8 bases. V gave up 1 base and J gave up 4 bases; unmatched junction bases: 6. Per germline, CDR1 SGHTA and CDR2 FQGNSA. The CDR3 covers 16 residues. The CDR3 DNA reads TGTGCCAGCAGCTTAGGAGCGGGAGAGGCATACAATGAGCAGTTCTTC. Protein product: CASSLGAGEAYNEQFF.

To note about this clonotype: Because it lacks the conserved phenylalanine or tryptophan at the end, this CDR3 is likely a read error. The chain recombines TRBV11-2 with TRBJ2-3, with D tentatively TRBD2 (5 bases). V was cut by 5 bases and J by 2 bases, with 26 bases left in between. The CDR3 sequence is 19 residues long. The germline CDR1 and CDR2 sequences are SGHAT and FQNNGV. CDR3 residues: CASSPSRGTSNPYTDTQYL. DNA of the CDR3: TGTGCCAGCAGCCCATCACGGGGAACTAGTAACCCCTACACAGATACGCAGTATTTG.

This clonotype was detected ten times or more. CDR3 DNA sequence: TGCGCCAGCAGCTCCGAGGCCACCGGGGAGCTGTTTTTT. This sequence encodes CASSSEATGELFF. This chain links TRBV5-1 with TRBJ2-2; D is unclear. Germline CDR1 is SGHRS and CDR2 is YFSETQ. This CDR3 contains 13 residues. Deletions cut 3 bases from V and 4 bases from J, with 7 bases between.

As regards this clonotype: A read error is possible here, since a much larger clone lies one base away. The gene calls are TRBV25-1 and TRBJ1-4; D is unclear. This CDR3 is built from 13 residues. Germline loops: CDR1 MGHDK, CDR2 SYGVNS. The CDR3 spells CPIQIATNEKLFF. The CDR3 DNA follows: TGTCCGATACAGATTGCAACTAATGAAAAACTGTTTTTT.

The sample holds a few counts of this clonotype. V and J are TRBV6-5 and TRBJ1-4, with D hard to call. CDR1 MNHEY and CDR2 SVGAGI come from the germline V gene. The CDR3 loop spans 14 amino acids. Trimming stripped 4 bases from V and 8 bases from J, with 14 bases between. CDR3 loop: CASSSSQRHEKLFF. CDR3 sequence (DNA): TGTGCCAGCAGTTCCTCCCAGCGCCACGAAAAACTGTTTTTT.

The chain carries TRBV7-9 and TRBJ2-6, with no clear D. The CDR3 runs 16 residues. V gave up 1 base and J gave up 1 base, with 8 bases separating them. Germline V gene data show CDR1 as SEHNR and CDR2 as FQNEAQ (reference sequence). CDR3 loop: CASSLVVGSGANVLTF. The DNA for the CDR3 is TGTGCCAGCAGCTTAGTCGTCGGGTCTGGGGCCAACGTCCTGACTTTC.

This chain connects TRBV15 to TRBJ1-2; D is possibly TRBD1 (6 bases). Trimming removed 9 bases from V and 9 bases from J, with 14 bases in between. Germline assignment: CDR1 LNHNV and CDR2 YYDKDF (reference sequence). This CDR3 comprises 11 residues. CDR3 sequence: CATGQGYSYTF. The CDR3 DNA reads TGTGCCACGGGACAAGGGTACAGCTACACCTTC.

The table lists this clonotype with a few counts. The V gene is TRBV25-1, the J gene TRBJ2-7; D is undetermined. V was pared by 3 bases and J by 1 base, with 7 bases between. Germline CDR1 MGHDK, CDR2 SYGVNS. The CDR3 runs 13 residues. The CDR3, as DNA: TGTGCCAGCAGTGAGTACAGTTCCTACGAGCAGTACTTC. This translates into CASSEYSSYEQYF.